The clone carrying this T cell receptor (beta chain) is medium-sized in the sample. Its matching antigen is unknown. This sample was taken from a study of prognosis after radiotherapy for stage I lung cancer. Points from the study as a whole: The authors did not determine whether the expanded TCR clones were tumor-specific.

CDR3 of TCR beta was amplified from genomic DNA via a two-round multiplex PCR. During first-round PCR, primers specific to each TRBV and TRBJ gene were used. MiXCR, applied by TCRdb to the multiplex PCR reads, yields one record per CDR3 protein. The repertoire holds around 28,000 distinct CDR3 sequences, with 40% to 60% as singletons. Looked up from germline, CDR1 is KGHDR and CDR2 is SFDVKD. The length of the CDR3 is 13 residues. The V end lost 4 bases, the J end lost 6 bases, and 9 bases lay between the germline ends. This sequence joins TRBV24-1 and TRBJ2-1; weak D call: TRBD2 (5 bases). This clonotype was obtained from a donor aged 50 or older with non-small cell lung cancer. Sample: PBMCs, taken before or after stereotactic body radiation therapy (not recorded which). Here the CDR3 DNA reads TGTGCCACCAGTGACTGGACTGGCAATGAGCAGTTCTTC. Translating it yields CATSDWTGNEQFF.